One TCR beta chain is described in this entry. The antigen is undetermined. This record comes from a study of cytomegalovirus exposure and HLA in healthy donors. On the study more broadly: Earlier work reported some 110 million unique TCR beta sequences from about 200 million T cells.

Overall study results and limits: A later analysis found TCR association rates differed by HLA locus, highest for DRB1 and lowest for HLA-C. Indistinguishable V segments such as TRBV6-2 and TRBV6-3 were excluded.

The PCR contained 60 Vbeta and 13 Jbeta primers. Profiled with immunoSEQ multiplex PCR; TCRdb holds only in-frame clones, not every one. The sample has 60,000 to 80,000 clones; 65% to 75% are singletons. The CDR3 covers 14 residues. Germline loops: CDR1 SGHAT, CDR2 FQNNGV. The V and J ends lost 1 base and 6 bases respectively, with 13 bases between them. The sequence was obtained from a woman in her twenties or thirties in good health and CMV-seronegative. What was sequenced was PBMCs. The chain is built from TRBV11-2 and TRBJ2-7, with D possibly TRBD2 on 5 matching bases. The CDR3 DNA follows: TGTGCCAGCAGCTTAGTTGGAGGCTATCTCGAGCAGTACGTC. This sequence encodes CASSLVGGYLEQYV.